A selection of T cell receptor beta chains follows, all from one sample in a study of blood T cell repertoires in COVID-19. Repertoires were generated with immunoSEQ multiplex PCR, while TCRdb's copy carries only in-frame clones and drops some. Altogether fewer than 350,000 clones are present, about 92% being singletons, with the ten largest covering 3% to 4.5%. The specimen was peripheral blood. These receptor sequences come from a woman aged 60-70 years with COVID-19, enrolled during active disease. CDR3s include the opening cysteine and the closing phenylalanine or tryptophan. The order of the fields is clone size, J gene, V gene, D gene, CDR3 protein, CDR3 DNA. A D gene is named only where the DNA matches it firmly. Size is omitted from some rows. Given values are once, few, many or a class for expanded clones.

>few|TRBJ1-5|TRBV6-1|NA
CASSEPGTRNQPQHF
TGTGCCAGCAGTGAACCCGGGACACGGAATCAGCCCCAGCATTTT
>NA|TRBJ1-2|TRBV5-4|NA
CASRTAQGLYGYTF
TGTGCCAGCAGGACTGCCCAGGGCCTCTATGGCTACACCTTC
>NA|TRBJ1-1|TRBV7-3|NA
CASSLGGQREAFF
TGTGCCAGCAGCTTAGGCGGACAACGAGAAGCTTTCTTT
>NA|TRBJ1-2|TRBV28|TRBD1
CASSLSFGDRNYGYTF
TGTGCCAGCAGTTTGAGTTTCGGGGACAGGAACTATGGCTACACCTTC
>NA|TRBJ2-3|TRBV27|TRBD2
CASSPGTSQIWYF
TGTGCCAGCAGTCCCGGGACTAGCCAAATATGGTATTTT
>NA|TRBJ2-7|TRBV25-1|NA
CARQSWPEDEQYF
TGTGCCAGGCAGAGCTGGCCCGAGGACGAGCAGTACTTC
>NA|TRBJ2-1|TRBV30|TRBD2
CAWSVSGGAYNEQFF
TGTGCCTGGAGTGTTAGCGGGGGGGCCTACAATGAGCAGTTCTTC
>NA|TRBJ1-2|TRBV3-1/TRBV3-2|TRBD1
CASSQARAGGFYGYTF
TGTGCCAGCAGCCAAGCTCGGGCAGGGGGCTTTTATGGCTACACCTTC
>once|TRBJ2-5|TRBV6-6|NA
CASSYLEGGETQYF
TGTGCCAGCAGTTACTTGGAGGGAGGAGAGACCCAGTACTTC
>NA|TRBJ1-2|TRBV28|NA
CASSRNSYYGYTF
TGTGCCAGCAGTAGAAACTCCTACTATGGCTACACCTTC
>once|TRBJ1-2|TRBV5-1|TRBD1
CASSLGAGGNGYTF
TGCGCCAGCAGCTTGGGGGCAGGGGGGAATGGCTACACCTTC
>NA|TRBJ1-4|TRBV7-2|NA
CASRGGSRTNEKLFF
TGTGCCAGCAGGGGGGGTTCCAGAACTAATGAAAAACTGTTTTTT
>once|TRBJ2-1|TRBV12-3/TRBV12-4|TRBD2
CASSLGLAGEQFF
TGTGCCAGCAGCCTGGGACTAGCGGGGGAGCAGTTCTTC
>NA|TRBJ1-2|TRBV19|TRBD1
CASSIPTGARYGYTF
TGTGCCAGTAGTATTCCGACAGGGGCCCGTTATGGCTACACCTTC
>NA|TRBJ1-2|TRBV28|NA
CASSSVYGYTF
TGTGCCAGCAGTTCCGTATATGGCTACACCTTC
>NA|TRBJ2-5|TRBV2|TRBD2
CASSEIGGAMETQYF
TGTGCCAGCAGTGAGATCGGGGGGGCTATGGAGACCCAGTACTTC
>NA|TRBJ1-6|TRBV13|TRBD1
CASSQRQGSYNSPLHF
TGTGCCAGCAGCCAGAGACAGGGCTCCTATAATTCACCCCTCCACTTT
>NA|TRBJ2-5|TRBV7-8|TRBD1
CASSLGTGQETQYF
TGTGCCAGCAGCCTCGGGACAGGCCAAGAGACCCAGTACTTC
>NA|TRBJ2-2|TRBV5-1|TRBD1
CASSLTGGRTGELFF
TGCGCCAGCAGCTTGACAGGGGGCAGGACCGGGGAGCTGTTTTTT
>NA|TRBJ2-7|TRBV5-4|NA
CASRGPSERAKNEQYF
TGTGCCAGCAGGGGGCCTTCAGAACGGGCGAAAAACGAGCAGTACTTC
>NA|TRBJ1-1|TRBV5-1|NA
CASSLRTGQNTEAFF
TGCGCCAGCAGCTTGAGAACAGGACAGAACACTGAAGCTTTCTTT
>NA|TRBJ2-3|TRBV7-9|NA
CASTQNYRRDTQYF
TGTGCCAGCACCCAGAATTATCGAAGAGATACGCAGTATTTT
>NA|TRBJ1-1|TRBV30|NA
CAWSSDSGNTEAFF
TGTGCCTGGAGTTCCGACAGTGGGAACACTGAAGCTTTCTTT
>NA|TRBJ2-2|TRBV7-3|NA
CASSLLLGTELFF
TGTGCCAGCAGCTTACTACTAGGGACAGAGCTGTTTTTT
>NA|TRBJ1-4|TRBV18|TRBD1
CASSPWTGRGEKLFF
TGTGCCAGCTCACCATGGACAGGGAGGGGTGAAAAACTGTTTTTT
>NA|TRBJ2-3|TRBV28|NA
CASSSVDTQYF
TGTGCCAGCAGTTCCGTCGATACGCAGTATTTT
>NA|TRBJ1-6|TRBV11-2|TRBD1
CASSQGQGRPLHF
TGTGCCAGCAGCCAAGGACAGGGGAGGCCCCTCCACTTT
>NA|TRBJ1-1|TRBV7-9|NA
CASNPGLRNTEAFF
TGTGCCAGCAACCCGGGACTCAGGAACACTGAAGCTTTCTTT
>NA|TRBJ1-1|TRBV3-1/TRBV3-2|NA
CASSHNAPTEAFF
TGTGCCAGCAGCCATAACGCGCCCACTGAAGCTTTCTTT
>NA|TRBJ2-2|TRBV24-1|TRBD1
CATRDRNTGELFF
TGTGCCACCCGGGACAGAAACACCGGGGAGCTGTTTTTT
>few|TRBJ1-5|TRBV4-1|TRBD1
CASSYVTGASNQPQHF
TGCGCCAGCAGCTACGTCACAGGGGCTAGCAATCAGCCCCAGCATTTT
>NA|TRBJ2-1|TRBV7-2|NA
CASSSRGLPYNEQFF
TGTGCCAGCAGCTCCCGGGGTCTTCCATACAATGAGCAGTTCTTC
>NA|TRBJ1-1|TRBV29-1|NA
CSVEDPSMQGEAFF
TGCAGCGTTGAAGATCCGTCAATGCAGGGTGAAGCTTTCTTT
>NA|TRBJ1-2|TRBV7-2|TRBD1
CASSPRTGLAYSYGYTF
TGTGCCAGCAGCCCTCGGACAGGGCTAGCGTATAGCTATGGCTACACCTTC
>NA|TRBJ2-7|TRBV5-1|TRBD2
CASSLVPSGGASSYEQYF
TGCGCCAGCAGCTTGGTGCCTAGCGGGGGGGCTTCATCCTACGAGCAGTACTTC
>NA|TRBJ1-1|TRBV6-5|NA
CASSTLNTEAFF
TGTGCCAGCAGTACCCTAAACACTGAAGCTTTCTTT
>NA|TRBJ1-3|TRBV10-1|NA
CASNHSQGPGNTIYF
TGCGCCAGCAACCACAGTCAGGGGCCTGGAAACACCATATATTTT
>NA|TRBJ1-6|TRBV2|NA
CASSEKQYNSPLHF
TGTGCCAGCAGTGAAAAACAGTATAATTCACCCCTCCACTTT
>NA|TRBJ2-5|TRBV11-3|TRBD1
CASSSTTGSGGTQYF
TGTGCCAGCAGCTCTACGACAGGGTCAGGGGGGACCCAGTACTTC
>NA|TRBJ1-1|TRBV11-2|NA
CATADSLNTEAFF
TGTGCCACCGCGGACAGCCTAAACACTGAAGCTTTCTTT
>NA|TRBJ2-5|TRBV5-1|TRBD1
CASRSGTGQETQYF
TGCGCCAGCAGGTCCGGGACAGGGCAAGAGACCCAGTACTTC
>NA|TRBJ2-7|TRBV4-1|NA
CASSQDFPRTRNPYEQYF
TGCGCCAGCAGCCAAGATTTCCCCCGGACAAGAAATCCCTACGAGCAGTACTTC
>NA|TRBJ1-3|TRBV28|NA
CASRRVAGNTIYF
TGTGCCAGCAGACGAGTAGCCGGAAACACCATATATTTT
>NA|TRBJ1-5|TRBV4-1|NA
CASPHPALGNQPQHF
TGCGCCAGCCCCCATCCTGCGTTGGGCAATCAGCCCCAGCATTTT
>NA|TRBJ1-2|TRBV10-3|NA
CAITADNYGYTF
TGTGCCATCACCGCGGATAACTATGGCTACACCTTC
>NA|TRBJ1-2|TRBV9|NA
CASSATGTYGYTF
TGTGCCAGCAGCGCCACAGGGACCTATGGCTACACCTTC
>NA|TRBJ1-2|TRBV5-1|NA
CASSLAVGGNYGYTF
TGCGCCAGCAGCTTGGCCGTTGGAGGGAACTATGGCTACACCTTC
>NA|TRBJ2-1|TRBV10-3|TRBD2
CAISEPPFLAGGDNEQFF
TGTGCCATCAGTGAGCCTCCATTCCTCGCGGGGGGGGACAATGAGCAGTTCTTC
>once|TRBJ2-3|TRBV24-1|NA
CATSDLAGGQSRADTQYF
TGTGCCACCAGTGATTTGGCGGGTGGACAGAGCAGGGCAGATACGCAGTATTTT
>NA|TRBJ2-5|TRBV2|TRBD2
CASSEPVAGRGETQYF
TGTGCCAGCAGTGAACCCGTAGCGGGGCGCGGAGAGACCCAGTACTTC
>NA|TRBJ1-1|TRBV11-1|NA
CASSIRVSAWDTEAFF
TGTGCCAGCAGCATCAGGGTTTCGGCGTGGGACACTGAAGCTTTCTTT
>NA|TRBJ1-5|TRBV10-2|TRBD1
CATRTGWNQPQHF
TGCGCCACCAGGACAGGGTGGAACCAGCCCCAGCATTTT
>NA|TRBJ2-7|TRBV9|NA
CASSEPGDHEQYF
TGTGCCAGCAGCGAACCAGGGGACCACGAGCAGTACTTC
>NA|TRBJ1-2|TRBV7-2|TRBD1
CASSLAEGAGYGYTF
TGTGCCAGCAGCTTAGCGGAGGGGGCGGGCTATGGCTACACCTTC